The sequence of this T cell receptor beta chain was determined in a study of OX40 agonist ivuxolimab in advanced cancers. Study background: Intravenous ivuxolimab was administered to patients every 2 weeks at 0.01 to 10 mg/kg. Study-wide results and caveats: Among T cells, CD8+ cells averaged more expanded clones than CD4+ cells. Normalized T-cell clonal expansion was also low in a subset of nonresponders.

With regard to this clone: As yet, its antigen is unknown.

Repertoires were generated with immunoSEQ multiplex PCR, while TCRdb's copy carries only in-frame clones and drops some. The data hold 60,000 to 90,000 clones, with about 88% observed a single time. The CDR3 consists of 15 residues. V lost 3 bases to trimming and J lost 2 bases, with 11 bases between them. The germline CDR1 and CDR2 sequences are MNHNS and SASEGT. The chain combines TRBV6-1 with TRBJ2-1; D call uncertain. The TCR comes from an adult with an advanced solid tumor such as melanoma, head and neck, liver or kidney cancer. Sequenced material: CD4+ or CD8+ T cells sorted from blood, taken in a trial of the OX40 agonist ivuxolimab. The CDR3 DNA sequence: TGTGCCAGCAGTGACCAATCATATACCTACAATGAGCAGTTCTTC. Translation: CASSDQSYTYNEQFF.